Presented here are 5 T cell receptor beta chains from one specimen sequenced in a study of T-cell reconstitution after alpha-beta-depleted transplantation in children. Researchers prepared the TCRbeta library using unique molecular identifiers, the study reports. One entry per CDR3 protein results from TCRdb running MiXCR on the PCR reads. The sample holds about 360,000 distinct CDR3 sequences, roughly 13% seen once. Sequences were derived from PBMCs, sampled from the stem cell graft. The origin of the receptors is a human donor who donated a stem cell graft to a child with Fanconi anemia.

This clonotype was observed once. One end of the junction varies from germline; a read error may be responsible. The rearrangement uses TRBV20-1 and TRBJ1-1, with no clear D. This CDR3 contains 13 residues. The germline CDR1 and CDR2 sequences are DFQATT and SNEGSKA (reference sequence). This chain's CDR3 is CSAREPADTKAFF. The DNA for the CDR3 is TGCAGTGCTAGAGAACCAGCCGACACTAAAGCTTTCTTT.

The CDR3 protein is CASSQVSRGQQFF. The CDR3 bases are TGTGCCAGCAGCCAAGTATCGAGGGGGCAGCAGTTCTTC. This chain joins TRBV3-1 and TRBJ2-1; 7 nucleotides match TRBD1. The CDR3 has 13 residues. V was pared by 1 base and J by 11 bases, with 5 bases of the junction left unmatched. The germline V gene has CDR1 LGHDT and CDR2 YNNKEL (reference sequence).

This clonotype turned up a few times. The chain is built from TRBV4-2 and TRBJ2-7, with D hard to call. Germline CDR1 reads LGHNA; CDR2 reads YNFKEQ. Trimming pared 3 bases from V and 3 bases from J, leaving 9 bases between. This CDR3 is 13 amino acids long. The DNA of the CDR3 is TGTGCCAGCAGCCATAGCTCCCTCTACGAGCAGTACTTC. Its protein is CASSHSSLYEQYF.

This clonotype was seen a handful of times. V and J are TRBV12-3 or TRBV12-4 and TRBJ2-3, with TRBD2 matching over 12 bases. This CDR3 comprises 15 residues. V dropped 5 bases and J dropped 6; count of bases not matched to a gene: 6. CDR3 residues: CASSPSGGVGDTQYF. CDR3 nucleotides: TGTGCCAGCAGTCCTAGCGGGGGGGTCGGGGATACGCAGTATTTT.

This clonotype was observed many times. The chain carries TRBV4-1 and TRBJ2-2, with D possibly matching TRBD1 (6 bases). Germline values: CDR1 MGHRA, CDR2 YSYEKL. V was pared by 3 bases and J by 6 bases, with 11 bases between. The CDR3 covers 14 residues. CDR3: CASSQEQGPGELFF. In nucleotides, the CDR3 is TGCGCCAGCAGCCAGGAACAGGGTCCCGGGGAGCTGTTTTTT.